The TCR beta chain under discussion was sequenced for a study of blood T cell repertoires in COVID-19. Study information: Collection of acute and convalescent COVID-19 samples took place in the United States, Italy and Spain. From T cells, B-cell-depleted T cells, or PBMCs came the material, which was cDNA or gDNA.

Trimming left V 1 base short and J 6 bases short, with 10 bases between. Germline values: CDR1 SGHDN, CDR2 FVKESK. This CDR3 is built from 13 residues. Authors' processing steps: Using reference gene primer amplification, nucleated cell counts were estimated. Profiling relied on immunoSEQ multiplex PCR, and the TCRdb table lists in-frame clones only, not all of them. The V and J calls and the clone size are those of that table, but D and trimming were determined from the DNA. This table has around 19,000 clones, 70% to 80% appearing once. The clonotype originates from a man older than 75 with acute or convalescent COVID-19. Specimen: peripheral blood. The rearrangement links TRBV14 to TRBJ2-7; D might be TRBD1 (6 bases). The CDR3 is CASSQVVRGEQYF. In DNA form, the CDR3 reads TGTGCCAGCAGCCAAGTCGTCAGGGGCGAGCAGTACTTC.